This TCR beta chain was retrieved from a study of control samples from healthy donors and cancer patients. The assay was immunoSEQ multiplex PCR, and TCRdb's table has in-frame clones only and misses some. The sample includes around 95,000 clones, roughly 87% of them seen just once. Germline V gene lookup returns CDR1 SGHVS and CDR2 FQNEAQ. V was shortened by 5 bases and J by 7 bases, with 21 bases between the two germline ends. The CDR3 is made up of 16 amino acids. J is TRBJ2-1 and V is TRBV7-8; no clear D. Sequenced: blood. The clonotype originates from a woman between 50 and 59 years old in good health. The CDR3 reads CASSLYIDPTGNEQFF. CDR3 nucleotide sequence: TGTGCCAGCAGCCTTTATATAGACCCTACGGGTAATGAGCAGTTCTTC.